Here is one T cell receptor beta chain with its context. Antigen: not known. The sample originates from a study of cytomegalovirus exposure and HLA in healthy donors. Study results and caveats: Cytomegalovirus-associated TCR beta chains were listed, numbering 150 to 200.

V lost 8 bases, J lost 0 bases, and 29 bases lay in between. The length of the CDR3 is 20 residues. Germline V lookup: CDR1 MNHEY, CDR2 SMNVEV (reference sequence). Assay: immunoSEQ multiplex PCR; the TCRdb copy retains only in-frame clones and omits some. The table shows 100,000 to 150,000 clones, with roughly 90% occurring only once. Specimen: PBMCs. V gene TRBV27 combines with J gene TRBJ2-4; no clear D gene. The receptor was derived from a young woman in good health and CMV-seronegative. The CDR3 DNA sequence: TGTGCCAGCGCCCCCCGGCCCACCCAGGTCTCTATCAAAGCCAAAAACATTCAGTACTTC. It translates to CASAPRPTQVSIKAKNIQYF.